This T cell receptor (beta chain) is from a study of shared clonotypes between healthy human individuals. The authors' processing: Filtering was not the same, since immunoSEQ gave junction-only sequences without quality scores. Sequenced by immunoSEQ multiplex PCR; TCRdb stores in-frame clones only, minus some. D and trimming were read from the DNA, whereas the V and J calls and clone size are those reported in that table. The table shows millions of clones, with 93% occurring only once. This CDR3 is built from 14 residues. V gave up 0 bases and J gave up 9 bases; unmatched junction bases: 8. CDR1 is SGHRS, CDR2 YFSETQ, per germline. CD8 cells classed as naive were CD45RO-negative and positively selected for CCR7, excluding terminally differentiated effector memory CD45RA+ cells.

This TCR derives from a man in his late teens or twenties in good health. Some clones in this sample may be carry-over from other donors' samples. Sequencing was done on a sample of naive CD8+ T cells from PBMCs. This sequence joins TRBV5-1 and TRBJ2-7; 8 bases are shared with TRBD1. The CDR3 region is CASSLGTGGFGQYF. In DNA, the CDR3 is TGCGCCAGCAGCTTGGGCACAGGGGGTTTCGGGCAGTACTTC.